Here is one TCR beta chain with its context. This clone showed up just once. Which antigen it targets is not known. No base-level quality is on record; no much larger clone is a single base apart. This record comes from a study of OX40 agonist ivuxolimab in advanced cancers. Broadly, across the study: Ivuxolimab was an agonistic, fully human IgG2 monoclonal antibody directed against OX40 (CD134), a costimulatory receptor. In the dose-escalation cohort, more than 80% of patients were male, and the mean age was 60 years with a range of roughly 20 to 79. Intravenous ivuxolimab was administered to patients every 2 weeks at six dose levels: 0.01, 0.1, 0.3, 1.5, 3 and 10 mg/kg. The monotherapy dose-escalation portion (N ≈ 50 patients) of the phase I ivuxolimab trial is reported in the paper. Partial responses occurred in three dose-escalation patients: two with cutaneous melanoma and one with hepatocellular carcinoma. Peripheral TCRbeta sequencing was intended to test whether TCR sequence diversity was altered and clonal T-cell expansion was caused by ivuxolimab. Of the 50 to 55 dose-escalation patients, hepatocellular carcinoma was present in around 20, melanoma in approximately 15, renal cell carcinoma in 9 and head and neck cancer in 9. Prior anti-PD-1, anti-PD-L1 or anti-CTLA-4 therapy was permitted, and approximately 42% of dose-escalation patients had received checkpoint inhibitors. Study-wide conclusions, independent of this receptor: Which antigens the clonally expanded peripheral T cells were specific for was not determined. Low levels of normalized T-cell clonal expansion were also seen in some patients who did not respond. In the 0.1-3.0 mg/kg groups, partial responders had among the lowest normalized peripheral clonal expansion, particularly in CD8+ T cells. At doses of 0.1 to 3.0 mg/kg, clonal expansion of both CD4+ and CD8+ blood T cells was observed from baseline to week 6. On average, CD8+ T cells showed more expanded clones than CD4+ T cells after ivuxolimab.

For sequencing of the TCRbeta CDR3 region, genomic DNA was extracted from the sorted cells. The immunoSEQ Assay was used to sequence the TCRbeta CDR3 regions. Held by TCRdb, this immuneACCESS table contains in-frame sequences only and omits some clones. Under half of the omission traces to an unresolved V gene where checked; the cause of the rest is unknown. The sample has some 19,000 clones on record, about three quarters of them singletons. About an eighth of the sample is held by the ten biggest clonotypes. The CDR3 runs 14 amino acids, cysteine and phenylalanine included. Only CDR3 DNA remains: 42 bases, in frame from the first base. Trimming removed 4 bases from V and 2 bases from J, leaving 11 bases between the germline ends. CDR1 is given as MGHRA and CDR2 as YSYEKL, both from the germline V gene. Patients with autoimmune disease history or receiving systemic immunosuppression were excluded from the trial. Peripheral blood for TCR sequencing was drawn from every dose cohort at baseline, at cycle 4 day 1 and at cycle 7 day 1. Samples came from an open-label, multicenter, first-in-human phase I dose-escalation trial of ivuxolimab. Adults with locally advanced or metastatic melanoma, renal cell, hepatocellular, or head and neck squamous cell carcinoma were enrolled in the trial. Before TCR sequencing, CD4+ T cells and CD8+ T cells from peripheral blood were sorted into separate populations.

In this chain, TRBV4-1 is recombined with TRBJ1-1; the D gene cannot be resolved reliably. This sequence was found in an adult with an advanced solid tumor such as melanoma, head and neck, liver or kidney cancer. The sequencing used CD4+ or CD8+ T cells sorted from blood, collected in a trial of the OX40 agonist ivuxolimab. CDR3 loop: CASSLTAINTEAFF. The sequenced DNA: TGCGCCAGCAGCCTAACAGCTATAAACACTGAAGCTTTCTTT.